This T cell receptor (beta chain) was profiled in a study of blood T cell repertoires in COVID-19. This CDR3 is 16 amino acids long. The germline gives CDR1 SGHNT, CDR2 YENEEA. The V and J ends lost 5 bases and 4 bases, in that order; junction bases with no gene match: 7. Produced via immunoSEQ multiplex PCR; TCRdb's table is partial and in-frame only. The data hold about 200,000 clones, with roughly 92% observed a single time. The sequence was collected from a man in his sixties with COVID-19, enrolled during active disease. The V call is TRBV11-3, the J call TRBJ2-1; TRBD2 matches 11 bases. The sequenced material came from peripheral blood. CDR3 in DNA: TGTGCCAGCAGCCAAGCCGGGACTAGCGGATACAATGAGCAGTTCTTC. Protein sequence: CASSQAGTSGYNEQFF.